Here is one T cell receptor (beta chain) with its context. Its cognate antigen is unknown. V lost 5 bases and J lost 12; bases outside the gene matches: 11. This CDR3 is 14 amino acids long. Germline V gene sequence: CDR1 MNHEY, CDR2 SVGAGI. Using immunoSEQ multiplex PCR, the repertoire was profiled, and TCRdb retains in-frame clones only, with some absent. The data contain over 8,500 clones, around 74% of them singletons. With about 9 days of culture completed, CD4+ T cells were isolated. Participants completed two doses of the BNT162b2 or mRNA-1273 vaccine. The entry originates in a study of vaccination effects on CD4 cells after COVID-19. Study-level information: After the second dose, samples were taken at median day 72. Findings and limits, study-wide: Whether induced by infection or by vaccine, clones showed marked clonal contraction late after vaccination.

The source is a human donor who received a COVID-19 vaccine. The sample consisted of CD4+ T cells from PBMCs cultured without peptide, taken after COVID-19 vaccination. V gene TRBV6-5 combines with J gene TRBJ2-1; TRBD1 aligns across 9 bases. DNA for the CDR3: TGTGCCAGCAGTCCCGGGACAGGGTTGGGGGGGCAGTTCTTC. Translated, it gives CASSPGTGLGGQFF.